A single sample is the source of the 26 T cell receptor beta chains below, sequenced in a study of blood T cell repertoires in COVID-19. Only in-frame clones appear in the TCRdb table, and some are missing; sequencing was by immunoSEQ multiplex PCR. The table has roughly 15,000 clones, about 90% seen once. Sequenced input: peripheral blood. These receptors were obtained from a man aged 45-65 years with active COVID-19.

This chain joins TRBV9 and TRBJ2-2, with 8 bases that match TRBD2. The CDR3 covers 14 residues. Losses at the gene ends were 4 bases for V and 8 bases for J; bases not matched to a gene: 7. Germline CDR1 SGDLS, CDR2 YYNGEE. CDR3 nucleotides: TGTGCCAGCAGCCCCGGGACTAGTGCTGGGGAGCTGTTTTTT. Translating gives CASSPGTSAGELFF.

The chain carries TRBV19 and TRBJ1-1; 8 nucleotides match TRBD1. The junction had 5 bases not matched to a gene; V was cut back by 5 bases and J by 0 bases. The CDR3 contains 15 residues. Germline V gene data show CDR1 as LNHDA and CDR2 as SQIVND (reference sequence). The CDR3 spells CASSPRTGMNTEAFF. The CDR3 DNA reads as TGTGCCAGTAGTCCCCGGACAGGGATGAACACTGAAGCTTTCTTT.

This chain joins TRBV7-2 and TRBJ1-2; D gene uncertain. Trimming pared 3 bases from V and 0 bases from J, leaving 8 bases between. The CDR3 consists of 14 residues. Germline V gene lookup returns CDR1 SGHTA and CDR2 FQGNSA. Written as DNA, the CDR3 is TGTGCCAGCAGCTTCGTAGGAGCTAACTATGGCTACACCTTC. This translates into CASSFVGANYGYTF.

This clone was recorded only once. The rearrangement uses TRBV7-9 and TRBJ1-2; possibly TRBD1 for D (6 bases). CDR1 is SEHNR, CDR2 FQNEAQ, per germline (reference sequence). V was trimmed by 6 bases and J by 7 bases, leaving 18 bases between them. The length of the CDR3 is 14 residues. This CDR3 is CASSHRQALGGYTF. The CDR3 DNA follows: TGTGCCAGCAGTCATAGACAGGCGTTAGGTGGCTACACCTTC. The full variable domain, with the rest looked up from reference TRBV7-9 and TRBJ1-2, is DTGVSQNPRHKITKRGQNVTFRCDPISEHNRLYWYRQTLGQGPEFLTYFQNEAQLEKSRLLSDRFSAERPKGSFSTLEIQRTEQGDSAMYLCASSHRQALGGYTFGSGTRLTVV.

CDR3 protein: CASSRGGATNYGYTF. CDR3 DNA: TGTGCCAGCAGCAGAGGGGGGGCTACTAACTATGGCTACACCTTC. V usage is TRBV3-1 (or the pseudogene TRBV3-2) and J usage is TRBJ1-2, with TRBD1 as a possible D gene (6 bases). Trimming shortened V by 5 bases and J by 0 bases, and 13 bases separated the two germline ends. The CDR3 contains 15 residues. Germline loops: CDR1 LGHDT, CDR2 YNNKEL (reference sequence).

V usage is TRBV7-9 and J usage is TRBJ1-2; D may be TRBD1 (6 bases). Deletions cut 3 bases from V and 7 bases from J, with 21 bases between. Germline V lookup: CDR1 SEHNR, CDR2 FQNEAQ (reference sequence). The CDR3 is 16 residues long. Written as DNA, the CDR3 is TGTGCCAGCAGCTTGAAGGCGGGCGACAGGTCGGGTGGCTACACCTTC. Residues: CASSLKAGDRSGGYTF.

A few counts support this clone. J is TRBJ1-2 and V is TRBV28, with TRBD1 matching over 9 bases. CDR1 is MDHEN, CDR2 SYDVKM, per germline. V shed 6 bases, J shed 8 bases, and the junction held 7 bases outside the gene matches. The CDR3 is 13 amino acids. The DNA of the CDR3 is TGTGCCAGCAGCCTGGGACAGGGCGGGGGCTACACCTTC. Protein sequence: CASSLGQGGGYTF.

The chain couples TRBV3-1 (or the pseudogene TRBV3-2) to TRBJ1-1; D remains ambiguous. Trimming cost V 1 base and J 1 base, with 13 bases left between them. Germline CDR1 and CDR2: LGHDT and YNNKEL (reference sequence). The CDR3 has 16 amino acids. This CDR3 reads CASSQVTSWANTEAFF. The CDR3 DNA is TGTGCCAGCAGCCAAGTCACATCTTGGGCGAACACTGAAGCTTTCTTT.

The V and J genes are TRBV3-1 (or the pseudogene TRBV3-2) and TRBJ1-6; TRBD1 agrees at 11 bases. CDR1 and CDR2 from the germline V gene are LGHDT and YNNKEL (reference sequence). This CDR3 is 17 amino acids long. J gave up 9 bases and V 0 bases, and 7 bases lay outside the gene matches. The CDR3: CASSQDGTGGLGSPLHF. Written as DNA, the CDR3 is TGTGCCAGCAGCCAAGACGGGACAGGGGGACTTGGTTCACCCCTCCACTTT.

This clone was seen more than once but under ten times. The chain joins TRBV7-2 to TRBJ1-2, with D tentatively TRBD1 (5 bases). The CDR3 contains 13 residues. With 1 base removed from V and 8 bases from J, the gap between germline ends came to 11 bases. Germline lookup yields CDR1 SGHTA and CDR2 FQGNSA. CDR3 loop: CASSLGQGRGYTF. In DNA, the CDR3 is TGTGCCAGCAGCTTAGGTCAGGGTCGAGGCTACACCTTC.

This rearrangement joins TRBV5-4 to TRBJ1-3; D may be TRBD1 (5 bases). Trimming stripped 4 bases from V and 0 bases from J, with 14 bases between. Per germline, CDR1 SGHNT and CDR2 YYREEE (reference sequence). CDR3 length: 16 amino acids. DNA for the CDR3: TGTGCCAGCAGCACGGGACTCCCGAGCTCTGGAAACACCATATATTTT. Its translation: CASSTGLPSSGNTIYF.

This clone came up a few times. The gene calls are TRBV2 and TRBJ1-1; D may be TRBD1 (5 bases). Trimming stripped 2 bases from V and 4 bases from J, with 11 bases between. This CDR3 is 14 amino acids long. Germline lookup yields CDR1 SNHLY and CDR2 FYNNEI. The CDR3 spells CASSEQGFGTEAFF. In DNA form, the CDR3 reads TGTGCCAGCAGTGAACAGGGATTCGGCACTGAAGCTTTCTTT.

This clone has more than one count but fewer than ten. The CDR3 loop is CASSSYLTGNTGELFF. For the CDR3, the DNA is TGTGCCAGCAGCTCGTACCTGACAGGGAACACCGGGGAGCTGTTTTTT. J is TRBJ2-2 and V is TRBV5-6; D might be TRBD1 (6 bases). The CDR3 is 16 amino acids. Trimming removed 3 bases from V and 1 base from J, with 13 bases in between. Looked up from germline, CDR1 is SGHDT and CDR2 is YYEEEE.

The V gene is TRBV12-5, the J gene TRBJ2-3; a weak D match, TRBD2 (6 bases). The ends were cut back, 1 base at V and 0 bases at J, with 8 bases in the middle. Germline values: CDR1 LGHNT, CDR2 FRNRAP. The CDR3 contains 15 residues. The CDR3 coding sequence is TGTGCTAGTGGTTTGGGTCTAGCGAGCACAGATACGCAGTATTTT. It codes for CASGLGLASTDTQYF.

This clone was observed a single time. The CDR3 loop is CASSSQGFQQYF. The DNA for the CDR3 is TGTGCCAGCAGCTCCCAGGGGTTCCAGCAGTACTTC. J is TRBJ2-7 and V is TRBV7-9; perhaps TRBD1 as D (6 bases). The CDR3 contains 12 residues. Germline V lookup: CDR1 SEHNR, CDR2 FQNEAQ (reference sequence). Trimming removed 4 bases from V and 8 bases from J, with 12 bases in between.

The V and J genes are TRBV11-2 and TRBJ1-3; TRBD1 aligns across 12 bases. The CDR3 sequence is 17 residues long. The V and J ends lost 3 bases and 3 bases, in that order; junction bases with no gene match: 6. Germline V gene data show CDR1 as SGHAT and CDR2 as FQNNGV. The CDR3 protein is CASSLGQGATVGNTIYF. Here the CDR3 DNA reads TGTGCCAGCAGCTTGGGACAGGGGGCGACAGTTGGAAACACCATATATTTT.

The table lists this clone with a count of one. This sequence joins TRBV5-4 and TRBJ1-1; D not certain. The CDR3 is 14 amino acids. Germline CDR1 reads SGHNT; CDR2 reads YYREEE (reference sequence). The V gene lost 2 bases and the J gene lost 1 base, with 9 bases spanning the gap. In DNA, the CDR3 is TGTGCCAGCAGCTTATTGCGGGGGAACACTGAAGCTTTCTTT. It encodes CASSLLRGNTEAFF. Together with reference TRBV5-4 and TRBJ1-1, the CDR3 gives the full variable domain: ETGVTQSPTHLIKTRGQQVTLRCSSQSGHNTVSWYQQALGQGPQFIFQYYREEENGRGNFPPRFSGLQFPNYSSELNVNALELDDSALYLCASSLLRGNTEAFFGQGTRLTVV.

This chain uses TRBV27 with TRBJ1-1, with D possibly being TRBD1 (5 bases). Germline CDR1 is MNHEY and CDR2 is SMNVEV (reference sequence). The CDR3 extends over 14 amino acids. V was trimmed by 3 bases and J by 2 bases, leaving 10 bases between them. The CDR3 DNA reads TGTGCCAGCAGTTTGCGGGGGGGTAACACTGAAGCTTTCTTT. Translation gives CASSLRGGNTEAFF.

V is TRBV6-6 and J is TRBJ2-5; no clear D gene. Trimming cost V 2 bases and J 5 bases, with 9 bases left between them. The CDR3 totals 13 residues. Per the germline V gene, CDR1 is MNHNY and CDR2 is SVGAGI (reference sequence). CDR3 amino acids: CASSYPPSETQYF. The DNA for the CDR3 is TGTGCCAGCAGTTACCCTCCTTCGGAGACCCAGTACTTC.

The CDR3 protein is CASSLLEGGPREQYF. Here the CDR3 DNA reads TGTGCCAGCAGCTTATTGGAGGGCGGACCACGGGAGCAGTACTTC. The chain carries TRBV11-2 and TRBJ2-7; D might be TRBD2 (6 bases). The V gene's germline CDR1 is SGHAT and CDR2 FQNNGV. Trimming cost V 2 bases and J 7 bases, with 18 bases left between them. This CDR3 is built from 15 residues.

The chain uses TRBV5-5 and TRBJ1-5; no definite D call. Germline V CDR1 and CDR2: SGHKS, YYEKEE (reference sequence). The CDR3 covers 17 residues. The V gene lost 6 bases and the J gene lost 4 bases, with 23 bases spanning the gap. DNA for the CDR3: TGTGCCAGCACCCCGAATTACGGGGAAGGTCTGAATCAGCCCCAGCATTTT. This codes for CASTPNYGEGLNQPQHF. Full variable domain (rest looked up from reference TRBV5-5 and TRBJ1-5): DAGVTQSPTHLIKTRGQQVTLRCSPISGHKSVSWYQQVLGQGPQFIFQYYEKEERGRGNFPDRFSARQFPNYSSELNVNALLLGDSALYLCASTPNYGEGLNQPQHFGDGTRLSIL.

The chain carries TRBV25-1 and TRBJ2-5; TRBD2 is a possible D gene (5 bases). This CDR3 region has 15 residues. Germline values: CDR1 MGHDK, CDR2 SYGVNS. Trimming pared 3 bases from V and 0 bases from J, leaving 11 bases between. This chain's CDR3 is CASSDTAAYQETQYF. CDR3 coding DNA: TGTGCCAGCAGTGACACAGCGGCCTACCAAGAGACCCAGTACTTC.

In nucleotides, the CDR3 is TGCGCCAGCAATAGAGGGTCGATCTCCTACGAGCAGTACTTC. Its protein is CASNRGSISYEQYF. V and J are TRBV5-1 and TRBJ2-7; weak D call: TRBD2 (5 bases). The CDR3 loop spans 14 amino acids. CDR1 SGHRS and CDR2 YFSETQ come from the germline V gene. V lost 6 bases, J lost 0 bases, and 13 bases lay in between.

This clone was detected a few times. This chain joins TRBV30 and TRBJ2-1, with 9 positions matching TRBD2. Germline V gene lookup returns CDR1 GTSNPN and CDR2 SVGIG (reference sequence). The CDR3 spans 16 residues. Trimming removed 4 bases from V and 2 bases from J; junction bases left unmatched: 9. CDR3 amino acids: CAWISGASGAYNEQFF. The CDR3 coding sequence is TGTGCCTGGATAAGTGGAGCTAGCGGGGCCTACAATGAGCAGTTCTTC.

J is TRBJ1-2 and V is TRBV5-8, with 10 bases matching TRBD1. Germline V lookup: CDR1 SGHTS, CDR2 YDEGEE. The CDR3 loop spans 16 amino acids. V lost 3 bases, J lost 3 bases, and 8 bases stayed unmatched. The DNA for the CDR3 is TGTGCCAGCAGCTCGGGACAGGGGCAAACGTACTATGGCTACACCTTC. Amino acid sequence: CASSSGQGQTYYGYTF.

The J gene is TRBJ2-1, the V gene TRBV2; 13 positions agree with TRBD2. The trim removed 6 bases at V and 9 bases at J, leaving 8 bases unmatched. Germline values: CDR1 SNHLY, CDR2 FYNNEI. This CDR3 comprises 15 residues. Written as DNA, the CDR3 is TGTGCCAGCAGGGGAGGACTAGCGGGAGACGGTGAGCAGTTCTTC. Its protein is CASRGGLAGDGEQFF. Variable domain in full (rest from reference TRBV2 and TRBJ2-1): EPEVTQTPSHQVTQMGQEVILRCVPISNHLYFYWYRQILGQKVEFLVSFYNNEISEKSEIFDDQFSVERPDGSNFTLKIRSTKLEDSAMYFCASRGGLAGDGEQFFGPGTRLTVL.